This T cell receptor (beta chain) is drawn from a study of blood T cell repertoires in COVID-19. The overall study: Both acute and convalescent COVID-19 samples were obtained from the United States, Italy and Spain. In each case, the material was cDNA or gDNA derived from T cells, B-cell-depleted T cells, or PBMCs.

Study members were between about 18 and 100 years old and lived in around 24 US regions. V dropped 6 bases and J dropped 3; count of bases not matched to a gene: 5. The CDR3 totals 14 residues. Germline loops: CDR1 MNHEY, CDR2 SVGAGI. The table came from immunoSEQ multiplex PCR; TCRdb's copy has only in-frame clones and leaves some out. The data show over 150,000 clones, 80% seen once. The sequence came from a woman aged 55-75 years who had recovered from COVID-19. The source material was PBMCs or T cells enriched from blood (not recorded which). The genes are TRBV6-5 and TRBJ2-3, with 8 bases that match TRBD1. The CDR3 sequence is CASRSGQGTDTQYF. The CDR3 region has the DNA TGTGCCAGCAGATCTGGACAGGGAACAGATACGCAGTATTTT.